Listed here are 30 T cell receptor beta chains from one sample, sequenced in a study of OX40 agonist ivuxolimab in advanced cancers. Only in-frame clones appear in the TCRdb table, and some are missing; sequencing was by immunoSEQ multiplex PCR. Of 7,000 to 9,500 clones detected, 88% appear once; the ten largest clones hold around 11%. Here the sequenced sample was CD4+ or CD8+ T cells sorted from blood, taken in a trial of the OX40 agonist ivuxolimab. These TCRs come from an adult with an advanced solid tumor such as melanoma, head and neck, liver or kidney cancer.

CDR3 region: CASSLGVGSGNTIYF. Here the CDR3 DNA reads TGCGCCAGCAGCTTGGGGGTCGGATCTGGAAACACCATATATTTT. This chain links TRBV5-1 with TRBJ1-3; no reliable D call. This CDR3 has 15 amino acids. The ends were cut back, 0 bases at V and 1 base at J, with 8 bases in the middle. CDR1 and CDR2 from the germline V gene are SGHRS and YFSETQ.

The V call is TRBV4-1, the J call TRBJ2-2; D is perhaps TRBD1 (6 bases). V lost 3 bases and J 1 base, leaving 12 bases between the germline ends. CDR3 length: 16 residues. CDR1 MGHRA and CDR2 YSYEKL come from the germline V gene. Here the CDR3 reads CASSHGPGQNTGELFF. The CDR3 DNA reads as TGCGCCAGCAGCCACGGCCCGGGACAGAACACCGGGGAGCTGTTTTTT.

The genes are TRBV4-2 and TRBJ1-5; D may be TRBD1 (5 bases). Per germline, CDR1 LGHNA and CDR2 YNFKEQ. The CDR3 has 15 residues. Trimming took 0 bases from V and 6 from J, leaving 12 bases between them. CDR3 residues: CASSQEIGAGQPQHF. As DNA, the CDR3 is TGTGCCAGCAGCCAAGAGATAGGGGCCGGTCAGCCCCAGCATTTT.

This clone was seen a few times. This chain uses TRBV27 with TRBJ1-2, with unresolved D. CDR3 length equals 14 residues. Germline assignment: CDR1 MNHEY and CDR2 SMNVEV (reference sequence). V was shortened by 6 bases and J by 4 bases, with 15 bases between the two germline ends. The CDR3 loop reads CASSPGGQSYGYTF. The CDR3, as DNA: TGTGCCAGCAGCCCGGGAGGTCAGTCCTATGGCTACACCTTC.

In its sample, this clone ranks as large (0.1 to 1%). The V call is TRBV5-4, the J call TRBJ2-7; D perhaps matches TRBD1 (6 bases). V gave up 2 bases and J gave up 1 base, with 10 bases separating them. Germline V CDR1 and CDR2: SGHNT, YYREEE (reference sequence). This CDR3 is 14 amino acids long. The CDR3 protein is CASSFFQGSYEQYF. CDR3 sequence (DNA): TGTGCCAGCAGCTTTTTCCAGGGGTCCTACGAGCAGTACTTC.

The J gene is TRBJ1-2, the V gene TRBV27, with 7 bases aligning to TRBD1. Unmatched junction bases numbered 6, after V lost 6 bases and J lost 2 bases. The germline V gene has CDR1 MNHEY and CDR2 SMNVEV (reference sequence). The CDR3 totals 14 residues. The CDR3 DNA is TGTGCCAGCAGCTCATGGGACAGCAACTATGGCTACACCTTC. As protein: CASSSWDSNYGYTF.

This sequence joins TRBV7-6 and TRBJ1-1, with D perhaps TRBD1 (6 bases). Trimming pared 4 bases from V and 1 base from J, leaving 7 bases between. The CDR3 contains 13 residues. Germline V gene data show CDR1 as SGHVS and CDR2 as FNYEAQ. The CDR3 nucleotides read TGTGCCAGCAGCTCGGACAGGAACACTGAAGCTTTCTTT. This translates into CASSSDRNTEAFF.

This rearrangement joins TRBV28 to TRBJ2-5; D might be TRBD1 or TRBD2, each matching 5 bases. The CDR3 has 14 amino acids. V was shortened by 4 bases and J by 1 base, with 10 bases between the two germline ends. The germline CDR1 and CDR2 sequences are MDHEN and SYDVKM. The CDR3: CASSSLGTQETQYF. DNA for the CDR3: TGTGCCAGCAGTTCCCTGGGGACCCAAGAGACCCAGTACTTC.

The gene calls are TRBV28 and TRBJ2-7; TRBD1 aligns across 9 bases. The CDR3 length is 14 residues. Germline V gene lookup returns CDR1 MDHEN and CDR2 SYDVKM. J was trimmed by 4 bases and V by 5 bases; bases with no gene match: 6. Written as DNA, the CDR3 is TGTGCCAGCAGTCGGACAGGGGTGGTTTACGAGCAGTACTTC. Its translation: CASSRTGVVYEQYF.

V is TRBV4-1 and J is TRBJ2-7; TRBD1 matches 8 bases. CDR1 MGHRA and CDR2 YSYEKL come from the germline V gene. This CDR3 is built from 15 residues. V was clipped by 1 base and J by 7 bases; unmatched bases: 9. The CDR3 DNA is TGCGCCAGCAGCCAAGGTGAGACAGGGGCGCTAGAGCAGTACTTC. It yields the protein CASSQGETGALEQYF.

The CDR3 DNA follows: TGTGCCAGTATCGGGCAGGCGGTGGAAAAACTGTTTTTT. Translated: CASIGQAVEKLFF. The chain employs TRBV19 and TRBJ1-4; D unresolved. CDR3 length: 13 residues. Trimming shortened V by 7 bases and J by 8 bases, and 14 bases separated the two germline ends. CDR1 and CDR2 from the germline V gene are LNHDA and SQIVND (reference sequence).

This chain uses TRBV7-3 with TRBJ2-1, with a possible D match to TRBD2 (6 bases). V was shortened by 1 base and J by 8 bases, with 6 bases between the two germline ends. This CDR3 is built from 12 residues. Germline-derived CDR1 and CDR2 are SGHTA and FQGTGA. The CDR3 spells CASSLKRDEQFF. Here the CDR3 DNA reads TGTGCCAGCAGCTTAAAGCGGGATGAGCAGTTCTTC.

CDR3 sequence reads: CASSFEGVYNEQFF. The CDR3 region has the DNA TGTGCCAGCAGCTTCGAGGGGGTCTACAATGAGCAGTTCTTC. The V and J genes are TRBV7-2 and TRBJ2-1, with D perhaps TRBD1 (6 bases). The ends were cut back, 3 bases at V and 3 bases at J, with 9 bases in the middle. Germline V gives CDR1 SGHTA, CDR2 FQGNSA. This CDR3 is built from 14 residues.

Only one count was recorded for this clone. CDR3 protein: CASSLALGPSYEQYF. CDR3 DNA sequence: TGTGCCAGCAGCTTAGCGCTTGGACCCTCCTACGAGCAGTACTTC. This chain uses TRBV7-7 with TRBJ2-7; D gene uncertain. The germline V gene has CDR1 SSHAT and CDR2 FNYEAQ (reference sequence). V lost 0 bases and J lost 0, with 9 bases in between. The CDR3 length is 15 residues.

The chain recombines TRBV10-2 with TRBJ1-4, with TRBD1 identical over 9 bases. The junction had 8 bases not matched to a gene; V was cut back by 2 bases and J by 4 bases. Germline CDR1 WSHSY, CDR2 SAAADI. This CDR3 contains 17 residues. CDR3 bases: TGCGCCAGCAGTGAGGGCTGGGACAGGGAGGGTAATGAAAAACTGTTTTTT. Protein sequence: CASSEGWDREGNEKLFF.

The chain couples TRBV7-8 to TRBJ2-5; 13 positions agree with TRBD2. This CDR3 contains 17 residues. Germline V lookup: CDR1 SGHVS, CDR2 FQNEAQ. J gave up 4 bases and V 4 bases, and 9 bases lay outside the gene matches. In DNA form, the CDR3 reads TGTGCCAGCAGCTACTGGACTAGCGGGGGTTTAAGAGAGACCCAGTACTTC. It yields the protein CASSYWTSGGLRETQYF.

DNA for the CDR3: TGTGCCAGCAGTCTCAGGGACGGATACAATGAGCAGTTCTTC. Protein sequence: CASSLRDGYNEQFF. This chain joins TRBV6-6 and TRBJ2-1; D is tentatively TRBD1 or TRBD2 (5 bases each). The CDR3 covers 14 residues. V lost 5 bases to trimming and J lost 4 bases, with 12 bases between them. Looked up from germline, CDR1 is MNHNY and CDR2 is SVGAGI (reference sequence).

The chain employs TRBV7-9 and TRBJ1-2, with D hard to call. The germline V gene encodes CDR1 SEHNR and CDR2 FQNEAQ (reference sequence). The CDR3 contains 13 residues. The germline V and J ends were trimmed by 7 bases and 6 bases, with 15 bases remaining between them. The CDR3 DNA is TGTGCCAGCATGGAGGACCGCGTCGATGGCTACACCTTC. It is translated as CASMEDRVDGYTF.

V gene TRBV19 combines with J gene TRBJ2-2; tentatively, D is TRBD2 (5 bases). V gave up 6 bases and J gave up 8 bases, with 7 bases separating them. The CDR3 length is 11 residues. Germline V gene sequence: CDR1 LNHDA, CDR2 SQIVND (reference sequence). Here the CDR3 reads CASSPGGELFF. Here the CDR3 DNA reads TGTGCCAGTAGCCCGGGGGGGGAGCTGTTTTTT.

The chain carries TRBV7-9 and TRBJ1-6, with TRBD1 matching 8 bases. Germline assignment: CDR1 SEHNR and CDR2 FQNEAQ (reference sequence). The CDR3 consists of 15 residues. Losses at the gene ends were 4 bases for V and 9 bases for J; bases not matched to a gene: 8. CDR3 protein: CASSSRGLGGSPLHF. The CDR3 DNA is TGTGCCAGCAGCTCCAGGGGGCTAGGGGGTTCACCCCTCCACTTT.

V gene TRBV7-6 combines with J gene TRBJ2-7; a weak D match, TRBD1 (6 bases). The V gene lost 4 bases and the J gene lost 3 bases, with 16 bases spanning the gap. The CDR3 extends over 15 amino acids. CDR1 is SGHVS, CDR2 FNYEAQ, per germline. CDR3 region: CASSSEPGTLYEQYF. The CDR3 DNA sequence: TGTGCCAGCAGCTCAGAGCCCGGGACACTCTACGAGCAGTACTTC.

This clone showed up just once. The rearrangement uses TRBV7-9 and TRBJ2-4; D is ambiguous. Germline V gene sequence: CDR1 SEHNR, CDR2 FQNEAQ (reference sequence). The V gene lost 1 base and the J gene lost 1 base, with 5 bases spanning the gap. There are 14 residues in the CDR3. CDR3 protein: CASSLVEAKNIQYF. CDR3 nucleotides: TGTGCCAGCAGCTTAGTAGAGGCCAAAAACATTCAGTACTTC.

The chain links TRBV7-8 to TRBJ1-2, with D uncertain. The ends were cut back, 1 base at V and 5 bases at J, with 17 bases in the middle. CDR1 SGHVS and CDR2 FQNEAQ come from the germline V gene. The CDR3 has 16 amino acids. CDR3: CASSLGAGNTAYGYTF. The CDR3 nucleotides read TGTGCCAGCAGCTTAGGTGCTGGGAACACGGCTTATGGCTACACCTTC.

The rearrangement links TRBV5-1 to TRBJ1-3; the match to TRBD1 covers 7 bases. CDR1 and CDR2 from the germline V gene are SGHRS and YFSETQ. After removal of 4 bases from V and 0 bases from J, the junction contained 16 bases not matched to a gene. This CDR3 contains 19 residues. The CDR3 region is CASSRLGDRNPDSGNTIYF. The CDR3 region has the DNA TGCGCCAGCAGCCGTTTGGGGGACAGAAATCCCGACTCTGGAAACACCATATATTTT.

The chain combines TRBV5-4 with TRBJ1-2; a possible D gene is TRBD1 (5 bases). The V end lost 1 base, the J end lost 3 bases, and 19 bases lay between the germline ends. Per the germline V gene, CDR1 is SGHNT and CDR2 is YYREEE (reference sequence). The CDR3 is made up of 17 amino acids. CDR3 nucleotides: TGTGCCAGCAGCTTGACGGGGGGTGCCTCGGGTGACTATGGCTACACCTTC. Its translation is CASSLTGGASGDYGYTF. Looking up the rest from reference TRBV5-4 and TRBJ1-2 gives the full variable domain: ETGVTQSPTHLIKTRGQQVTLRCSSQSGHNTVSWYQQALGQGPQFIFQYYREEENGRGNFPPRFSGLQFPNYSSELNVNALELDDSALYLCASSLTGGASGDYGYTFGSGTRLTVV.

This chain links TRBV6-6 with TRBJ2-2; D not certain. The V end lost 0 bases, the J end lost 6 bases, and 8 bases lay between the germline ends. The CDR3 extends over 14 amino acids. CDR1 and CDR2 from the germline V gene are MNHNY and SVGAGI (reference sequence). The CDR3 DNA reads as TGTGCCAGCAGTTACTCCTCCCCGGCCGGGGAGCTGTTTTTT. Its protein is CASSYSSPAGELFF.

This clone was detected once. The V gene is TRBV19, the J gene TRBJ1-3, with TRBD1 as a possible D gene (5 bases). The CDR3 is 14 amino acids. V dropped 8 bases and J dropped 2 bases, with 13 bases sitting between them. CDR1 LNHDA and CDR2 SQIVND come from the germline V gene (reference sequence). The CDR3 loop is CASLRGIAGNTIYF. As DNA, the CDR3 is TGTGCCAGTCTGAGGGGCATAGCTGGAAACACCATATATTTT. Supplemented by reference TRBV19 and TRBJ1-3, the full variable domain reads DGGITQSPKYLFRKEGQNVTLSCEQNLNHDAMYWYRQDPGQGLRLIYYSQIVNDFQKGDIAEGYSVSREKKESFPLTVTSAQKNPTAFYLCASLRGIAGNTIYFGEGSWLTVV.

The chain joins TRBV28 to TRBJ2-7; 9 nucleotides match TRBD1. V was pared by 4 bases and J by 5 bases, with 9 bases of the junction left unmatched. Germline-derived CDR1 and CDR2 are MDHEN and SYDVKM. The CDR3 is 15 amino acids. The CDR3 nucleotides are TGTGCCAGCAGTTCTCAGGACCGGGACAGGGACGAGCAGTACTTC. As protein: CASSSQDRDRDEQYF. The variable domain in full, completed from reference TRBV28 and TRBJ2-7, reads DVKVTQSSRYLVKRTGEKVFLECVQDMDHENMFWYRQDPGLGLRLIYFSYDVKMKEKGDIPEGYSVSREKKERFSLILESASTNQTSMYLCASSSQDRDRDEQYFGPGTRLTVT.

V is TRBV6-5 and J is TRBJ1-5; D unclear. The CDR3 runs to 13 residues. V shed 8 bases and J shed 4 bases, with 12 bases lying between them. CDR1 is MNHEY, CDR2 SVGAGI, per germline. The CDR3 DNA is TGTGCCAGCTCTCAACGTCGGAATCAGCCCCAGCATTTT. As protein: CASSQRRNQPQHF.

The CDR3 here is CASSYRAGGYNEQFF. CDR3 nucleotides: TGTGCCAGCAGTTACCGGGCGGGGGGCTACAATGAGCAGTTCTTC. This chain uses TRBV6-5 with TRBJ2-1; 8 nucleotides line up with TRBD2. V dropped 2 bases and J dropped 3; count of bases not matched to a gene: 3. This CDR3 spans 15 amino acids. Germline V CDR1 and CDR2: MNHEY, SVGAGI.